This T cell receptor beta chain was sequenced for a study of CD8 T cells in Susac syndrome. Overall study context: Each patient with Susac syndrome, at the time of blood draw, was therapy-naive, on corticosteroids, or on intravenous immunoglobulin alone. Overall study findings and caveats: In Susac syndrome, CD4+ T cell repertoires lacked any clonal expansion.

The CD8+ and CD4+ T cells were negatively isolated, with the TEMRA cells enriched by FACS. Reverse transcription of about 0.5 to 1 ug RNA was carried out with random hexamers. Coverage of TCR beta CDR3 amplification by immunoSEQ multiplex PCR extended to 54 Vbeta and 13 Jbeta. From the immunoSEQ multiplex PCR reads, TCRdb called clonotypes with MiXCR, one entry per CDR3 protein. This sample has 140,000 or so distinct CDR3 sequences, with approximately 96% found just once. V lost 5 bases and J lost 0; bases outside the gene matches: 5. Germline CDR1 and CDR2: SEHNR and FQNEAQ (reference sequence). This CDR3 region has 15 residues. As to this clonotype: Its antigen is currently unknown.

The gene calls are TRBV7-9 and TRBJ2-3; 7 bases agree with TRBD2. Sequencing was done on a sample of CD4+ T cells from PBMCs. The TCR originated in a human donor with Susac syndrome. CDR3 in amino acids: CASSPPSGSTDTQYF. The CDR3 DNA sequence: TGTGCCAGCAGCCCCCCTAGCGGAAGCACAGATACGCAGTATTTT.